The 4 T cell receptor beta chains presented below share a single source sample, sequenced in a study of beta chain features in type 1 diabetes (dated by TCRdb to 2017 to 2018). Library prep was done by the immunoSEQ multiplex PCR assay. The High Capacity cDNA Reverse Transcription Kit was used to reverse transcribe all of the isolated RNA, meaning that expressed TCRB transcripts were what got sequenced. This immuneACCESS table, as held by TCRdb, lists in-frame sequences with V and J called but not all clones. Of the missing ones, under half trace to an unresolved V gene in checked studies; the others have no known cause. A total of under 450,000 clones appear in this sample, approximately 13% of them only once. Roughly 0.04% of the sample is taken by the ten largest. The material sequenced was naive CD4+ T cells from blood. The intended sense of this specimen's cell subset or site label: true naive CD4+ T cells. Receptors originate from a man aged 30 to 39 in good health.

This clone appeared a few times. The chain recombines TRBV12-5 with TRBJ1-5, with a weak D call TRBD1 (6 bases). CDR3 length: 12 amino acids. Germline V gene data show CDR1 as LGHNT and CDR2 as FRNRAP. The CDR3 protein is CASTGTNQPQHF. Here the CDR3 DNA reads TGTGCATCAACAGGGACAAATCAGCCCCAGCATTTT.

This clone was detected only a few times. The V and J genes are TRBV5-4 and TRBJ1-2; D gene ambiguous. The CDR3 extends over 14 amino acids. V lost 3 bases to trimming and J lost 6 bases, with 15 bases between them. CDR1 and CDR2 (germline): SGHNT, YYREEE (reference sequence). In DNA form, the CDR3 reads TGTGCCAGCAGCTCTACTGGACGGAGGAATGGCTACACCTTC. This gives the protein CASSSTGRRNGYTF. Complete variable domain (other parts from reference TRBV5-4 and TRBJ1-2): ETGVTQSPTHLIKTRGQQVTLRCSSQSGHNTVSWYQQALGQGPQFIFQYYREEENGRGNFPPRFSGLQFPNYSSELNVNALELDDSALYLCASSSTGRRNGYTFGSGTRLTVV.

J is TRBJ2-1 and V is TRBV5-1; D is possibly TRBD2 (6 bases). Germline V gives CDR1 SGHRS, CDR2 YFSETQ. Trimming shortened V by 1 base and J by 1 base, and 9 bases separated the two germline ends. CDR3 size: 15 residues. This CDR3 is CASSLSAGSYNEQFF. CDR3 nucleotide sequence: TGCGCCAGCAGCTTGTCCGCGGGATCCTACAATGAGCAGTTCTTC.

The rearrangement joins TRBV6-5 to TRBJ2-2; D unresolved. Trimming pared 5 bases from V and 6 bases from J, leaving 7 bases between. From germline, CDR1 is MNHEY and CDR2 SVGAGI. There are 12 residues in the CDR3. CDR3 in amino acids: CASSRGPGELFF. CDR3 sequence (DNA): TGTGCCAGCAGTCGTGGACCCGGGGAGCTGTTTTTT.